This T cell receptor (beta chain) stems from a study of blood T cell repertoires in COVID-19. TCRdb's copy holds only in-frame clones and misses some; the assay was immunoSEQ multiplex PCR. The data contain about 220,000 clones, about 91% of them singletons. The V and J ends lost 0 bases and 2 bases, in that order; junction bases with no gene match: 7. The CDR3 loop spans 16 amino acids. Germline V lookup: CDR1 SGDLS, CDR2 YYNGEE. The receptor's source is a woman aged 40 to 50 with acute COVID-19. The chain employs TRBV9 and TRBJ2-5, with 7 bases matching TRBD1. The sequenced material came from PBMCs or T cells enriched from blood (not recorded which). The CDR3 spells CASSVGPRGFQETQYF. The CDR3 DNA reads TGTGCCAGCAGCGTAGGGCCCAGGGGGTTTCAAGAGACCCAGTACTTC.